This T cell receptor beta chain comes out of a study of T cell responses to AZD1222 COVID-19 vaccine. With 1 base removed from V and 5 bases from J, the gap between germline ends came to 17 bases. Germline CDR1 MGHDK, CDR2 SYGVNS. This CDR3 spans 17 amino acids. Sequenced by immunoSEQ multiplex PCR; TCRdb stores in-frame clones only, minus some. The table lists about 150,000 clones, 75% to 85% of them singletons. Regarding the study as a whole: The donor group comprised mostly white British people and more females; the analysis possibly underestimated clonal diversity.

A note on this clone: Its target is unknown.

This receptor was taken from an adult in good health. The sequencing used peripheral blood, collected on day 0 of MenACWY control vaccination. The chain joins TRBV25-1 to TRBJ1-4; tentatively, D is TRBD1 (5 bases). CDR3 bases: TGTGCCAGCAGTGAATTGGTTGGGGCGGACCCCAATGAAAAACTGTTTTTT. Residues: CASSELVGADPNEKLFF. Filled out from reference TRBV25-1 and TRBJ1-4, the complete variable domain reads EADIYQTPRYLVIGTGKKITLECSQTMGHDKMYWYQQDPGMELHLIHYSYGVNSTEKGDLSSESTVSRIRTEHFPLTLESARPSHTSQYLCASSELVGADPNEKLFFGSGTQLSVL.